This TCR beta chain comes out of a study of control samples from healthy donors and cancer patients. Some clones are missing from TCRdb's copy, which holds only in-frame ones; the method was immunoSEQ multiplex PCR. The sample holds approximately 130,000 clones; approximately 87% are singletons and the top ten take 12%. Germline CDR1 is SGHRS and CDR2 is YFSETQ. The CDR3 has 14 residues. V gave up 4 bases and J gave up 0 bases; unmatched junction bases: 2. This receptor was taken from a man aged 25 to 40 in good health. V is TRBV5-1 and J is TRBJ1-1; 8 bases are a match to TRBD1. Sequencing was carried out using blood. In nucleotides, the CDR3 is TGCGCCAGCAGCGACAGGGGACTGAACACTGAAGCTTTCTTT. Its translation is CASSDRGLNTEAFF. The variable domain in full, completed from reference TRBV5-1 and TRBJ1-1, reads KAGVTQTPRYLIKTRGQQVTLSCSPISGHRSVSWYQQTPGQGLQFLFEYFSETQRNKGNFPGRFSGRQFSNSRSEMNVSTLELGDSALYLCASSDRGLNTEAFFGQGTRLTVV.